The rows below give T cell receptor beta chains drawn from one sample of a study of T-cell reconstitution after alpha-beta-depleted transplantation in children. A single record per CDR3 protein comes from TCRdb applying MiXCR to the PCR reads. The sample has roughly 570,000 distinct CDR3 sequences, roughly 27% seen once. The sample in question was PBMCs, obtained before TCRalphabeta/CD19-depleted stem cell transplant. The receptors shown here come from a boy under two years old with Wiskott-Aldrich syndrome, due to receive a stem cell transplant. The CDR3 runs from the conserved cysteine through the conserved F or W. The D gene is left open where the match is weak. A clone size is listed for some rows: how often the clone was seen (once, few, many), or a class if it is expanded.

TRBV7-9,12,TRBJ2-1,NA,NA,CASSFVRGEQFF,TGTGCCAGCAGCTTCGTGAGAGGGGAGCAGTTCTTC
TRBV4-2,17,TRBJ1-1,few,TRBD1,CASSQDAAGGGGTEAFF,TGTGCCAGCAGCCAAGATGCGGCAGGGGGAGGGGGCACTGAAGCTTTCTTT
TRBV4-1,15,TRBJ1-6,NA,TRBD1,CASSFPDRERTPLHF,TGCGCCAGCAGCTTCCCGGACAGGGAAAGAACACCCCTCCACTTT
TRBV12-3/TRBV12-4,21,TRBJ2-1,NA,TRBD2,CASSSSRLAGALRPMYNEQFF,TGTGCCAGCAGTTCATCAAGACTAGCGGGAGCTTTAAGACCGATGTACAATGAGCAGTTCTTC
TRBV27,14,TRBJ1-5,NA,NA,CASPQPGYNQPQHF,TGTGCCAGCCCCCAGCCAGGGTACAATCAGCCCCAGCATTTT
TRBV4-1,16,TRBJ2-5,few,NA,CASSQKEVGGKETQYF,TGCGCCAGCAGCCAAAAGGAAGTAGGGGGGAAAGAGACCCAGTACTTC
TRBV7-6,12,TRBJ2-7,few,NA,CASSFKPYEQYF,TGTGCCAGCAGCTTTAAGCCCTACGAGCAGTACTTC
TRBV7-2,16,TRBJ2-1,NA,NA,CASSLASASSYNEQFF,TGTGCCAGCAGCTTAGCTAGCGCGAGCTCCTACAATGAGCAGTTCTTC
TRBV3-1,13,TRBJ2-1,NA,TRBD2,CASRSGTSNEQFF,TGTGCCAGCAGGTCCGGGACTAGCAATGAGCAGTTCTTC
TRBV5-1,18,TRBJ2-5,few,TRBD2,CASSGGLAGVGLGETQYF,TGCGCCAGCAGCGGGGGACTAGCGGGAGTCGGATTGGGAGAGACCCAGTACTTC
TRBV7-9,11,TRBJ1-1,NA,NA,CASSLVGEAFF,TGTGCCAGCAGCCTAGTGGGGGAAGCTTTCTTT
TRBV5-1,16,TRBJ1-4,few,TRBD1,CASSTGTGVLNEKLFF,TGCGCCAGCAGCACCGGGACAGGGGTTCTCAATGAAAAACTGTTTTTT
TRBV12-3/TRBV12-4,10,TRBJ1-2,few,NA,CATSWPGYTF,TGTGCCACTTCCTGGCCAGGCTACACCTTC
TRBV7-9,13,TRBJ1-5,NA,TRBD1,CASRGQGNQPQHF,TGTGCCAGCAGAGGACAGGGCAATCAGCCCCAGCATTTT
TRBV4-2,14,TRBJ2-7,NA,NA,CASSQYNDRYEQYF,TGTGCCAGCAGCCAATATAACGACCGGTACGAGCAGTACTTC
TRBV10-3,14,TRBJ1-1,NA,TRBD1,CAIRGQGTNTEAFF,TGTGCCATCAGGGGACAGGGGACGAACACTGAAGCTTTCTTT
TRBV5-4,13,TRBJ2-7,NA,NA,CASSLKGHQPQYF,TGTGCCAGCAGCCTGAAAGGACACCAGCCCCAGTACTTC
TRBV6-2/TRBV6-3,18,TRBJ2-5,few,NA,CASSYSTSRPGAQETQYF,TGTGCCAGCAGTTACTCGACTAGCCGACCAGGGGCGCAAGAGACCCAGTACTTC
TRBV10-3,14,TRBJ2-1,many,TRBD2,CALSGTNIYNEQFF,TGTGCCCTCAGCGGGACTAACATTTACAATGAGCAGTTCTTC
TRBV7-9,13,TRBJ1-6,few,NA,CASSRNQDSPLHF,TGTGCCAGCAGCCGAAATCAAGATTCACCCCTCCACTTT
TRBV12-3/TRBV12-4,15,TRBJ2-5,NA,TRBD1,CASRNRGFGQETQYF,TGTGCCAGCAGAAACAGGGGGTTTGGCCAAGAGACCCAGTACTTC
TRBV11-2,14,TRBJ2-1,NA,NA,CASRTTRSYNEQFF,TGTGCCAGCCGCACCACAAGGTCCTACAATGAGCAGTTCTTC
TRBV5-1,17,TRBJ2-1,few,NA,CASSLGGSGLSYNEQFF,TGCGCCAGCAGCTTGGGTGGTAGCGGTCTCTCCTACAATGAGCAGTTCTTC
TRBV15,15,TRBJ2-5,once,NA,CATSREYWQKETQYF,TGTGCCACCAGCAGAGAATATTGGCAGAAAGAGACCCAGTACTTC
TRBV10-3,15,TRBJ2-3,NA,NA,CAISDGVSSTGTQYF,TGTGCCATCAGTGATGGGGTCTCTAGCACAGGTACGCAGTATTTT
TRBV7-9,17,TRBJ2-7,many,TRBD1,CASSFGTDLKHSYEQYF,TGTGCCAGCAGCTTCGGGACAGACCTAAAACACTCCTACGAGCAGTACTTC